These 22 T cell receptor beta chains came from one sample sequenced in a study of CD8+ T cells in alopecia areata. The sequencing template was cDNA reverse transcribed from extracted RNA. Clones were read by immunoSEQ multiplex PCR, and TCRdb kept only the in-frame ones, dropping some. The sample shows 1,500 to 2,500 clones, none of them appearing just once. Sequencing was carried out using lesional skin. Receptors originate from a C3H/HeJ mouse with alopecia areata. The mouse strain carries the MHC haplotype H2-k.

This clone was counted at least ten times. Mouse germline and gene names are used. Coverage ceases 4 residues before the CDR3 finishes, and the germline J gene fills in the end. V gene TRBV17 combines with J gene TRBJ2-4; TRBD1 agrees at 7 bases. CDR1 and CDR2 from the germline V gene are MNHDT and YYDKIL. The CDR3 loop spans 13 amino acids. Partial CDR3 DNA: TGTGCTAGCAGTAGAGGGACAGGAAAC. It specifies CASSRGTGN. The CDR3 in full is CASSRGTGNTLYF.

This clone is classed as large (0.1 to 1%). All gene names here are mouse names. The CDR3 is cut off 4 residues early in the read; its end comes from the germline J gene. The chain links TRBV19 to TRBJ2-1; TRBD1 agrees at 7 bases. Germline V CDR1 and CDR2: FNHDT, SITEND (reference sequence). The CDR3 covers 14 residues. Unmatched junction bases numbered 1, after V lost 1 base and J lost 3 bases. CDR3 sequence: CASSINRGYAEQFF. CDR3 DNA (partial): TGTGCCAGCAGTATAAACAGGGGCTATGCT.

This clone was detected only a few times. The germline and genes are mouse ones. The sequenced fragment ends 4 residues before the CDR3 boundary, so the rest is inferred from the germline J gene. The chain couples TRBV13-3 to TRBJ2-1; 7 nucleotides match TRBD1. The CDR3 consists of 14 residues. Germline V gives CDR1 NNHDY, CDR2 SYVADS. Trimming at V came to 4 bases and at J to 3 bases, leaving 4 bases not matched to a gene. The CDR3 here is CASSINRGYAEQFF. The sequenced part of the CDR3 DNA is TGTGCCAGCAGTATAAACAGGGGCTATGCT.

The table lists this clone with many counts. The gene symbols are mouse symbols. The CDR3 loop reads CASNRDRGDTQYF. CDR3 bases read: TGTGCCAGCAACCGGGACAGGGGAGAC. This chain connects TRBV14 to TRBJ2-5; 10 bases are shared with TRBD1. Sequencing ends 4 residues short of the CDR3 end; the germline J gene provides the rest. The CDR3 has 13 residues. From germline, CDR1 is SGHDT and CDR2 FRDEAV.

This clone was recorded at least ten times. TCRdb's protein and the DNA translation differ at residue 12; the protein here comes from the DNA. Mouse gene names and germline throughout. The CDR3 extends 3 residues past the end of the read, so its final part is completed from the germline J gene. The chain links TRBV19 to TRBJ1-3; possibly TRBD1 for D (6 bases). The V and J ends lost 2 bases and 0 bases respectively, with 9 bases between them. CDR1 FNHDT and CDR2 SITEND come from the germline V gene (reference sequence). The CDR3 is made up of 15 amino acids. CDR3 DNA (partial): TGTGCCAGCAGTATGGGACAAAATTCTGGAAATACG. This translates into CASSMGQNSGNT. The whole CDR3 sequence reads CASSMGQNSGNTLYF.

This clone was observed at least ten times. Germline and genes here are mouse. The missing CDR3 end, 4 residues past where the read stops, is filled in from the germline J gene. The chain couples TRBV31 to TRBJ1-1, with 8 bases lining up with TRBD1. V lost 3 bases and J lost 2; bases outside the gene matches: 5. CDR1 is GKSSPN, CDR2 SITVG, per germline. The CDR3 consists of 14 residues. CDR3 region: CAWSPDRGNTEVFF. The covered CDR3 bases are TGTGCCTGGAGCCCCGACAGGGGCAACACA.

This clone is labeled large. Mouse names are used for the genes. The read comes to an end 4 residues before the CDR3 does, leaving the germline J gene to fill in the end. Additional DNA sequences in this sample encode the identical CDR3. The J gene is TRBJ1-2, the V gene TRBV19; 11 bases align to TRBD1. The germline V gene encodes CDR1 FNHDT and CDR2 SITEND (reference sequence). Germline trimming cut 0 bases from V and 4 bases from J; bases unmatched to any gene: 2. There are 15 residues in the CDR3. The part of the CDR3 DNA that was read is TGTGCCAGCAGTATAGGGACAGGGGGCGGCTCC. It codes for CASSIGTGGGS. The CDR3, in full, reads CASSIGTGGGSDYTF.

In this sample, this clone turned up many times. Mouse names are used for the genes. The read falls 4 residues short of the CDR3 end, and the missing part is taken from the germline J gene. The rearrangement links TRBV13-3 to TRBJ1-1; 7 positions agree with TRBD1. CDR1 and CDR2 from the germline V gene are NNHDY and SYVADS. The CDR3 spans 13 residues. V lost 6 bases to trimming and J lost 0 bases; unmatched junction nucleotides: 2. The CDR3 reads CASKDRANTEVFF. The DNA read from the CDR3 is TGTGCCAGCAAAGACAGGGCAAACACA.

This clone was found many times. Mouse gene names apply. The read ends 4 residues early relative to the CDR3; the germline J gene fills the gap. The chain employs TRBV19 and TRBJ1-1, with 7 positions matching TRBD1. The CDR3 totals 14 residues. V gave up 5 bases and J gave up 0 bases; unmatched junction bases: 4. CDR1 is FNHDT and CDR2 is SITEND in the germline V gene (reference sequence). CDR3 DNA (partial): TGTGCCAGCAGCACCGGGACAGCAAACACA. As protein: CASSTGTANT. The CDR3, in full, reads CASSTGTANTEVFF.

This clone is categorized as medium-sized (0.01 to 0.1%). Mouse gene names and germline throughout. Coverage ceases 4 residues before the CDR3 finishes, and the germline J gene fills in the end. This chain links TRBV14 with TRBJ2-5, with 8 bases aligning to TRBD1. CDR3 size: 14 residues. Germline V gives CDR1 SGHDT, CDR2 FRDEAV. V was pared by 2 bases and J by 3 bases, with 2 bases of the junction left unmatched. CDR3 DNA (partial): TGTGCCAGCAGTTTTGGGGACAGGCAAGAC. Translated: CASSFGDRQD. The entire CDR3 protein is CASSFGDRQDTQYF.

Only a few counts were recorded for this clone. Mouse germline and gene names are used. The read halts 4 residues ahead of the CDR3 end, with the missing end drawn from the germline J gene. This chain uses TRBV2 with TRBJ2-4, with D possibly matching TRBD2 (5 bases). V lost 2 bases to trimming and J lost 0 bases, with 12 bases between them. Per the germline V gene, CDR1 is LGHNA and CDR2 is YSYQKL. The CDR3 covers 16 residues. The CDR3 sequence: CASSQIIGDSQNTLYF. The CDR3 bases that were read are TGTGCCAGCAGCCAAATTATTGGGGATAGTCAAAAC.

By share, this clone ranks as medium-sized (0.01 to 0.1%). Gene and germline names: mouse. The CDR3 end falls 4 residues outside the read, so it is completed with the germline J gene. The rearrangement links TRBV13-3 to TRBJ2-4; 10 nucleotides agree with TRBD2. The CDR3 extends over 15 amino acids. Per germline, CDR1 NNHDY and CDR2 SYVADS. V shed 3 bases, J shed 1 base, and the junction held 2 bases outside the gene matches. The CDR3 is CASSGDWGGQNTLYF. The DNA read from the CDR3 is TGTGCCAGCAGTGGTGACTGGGGGGGTCAAAAC.

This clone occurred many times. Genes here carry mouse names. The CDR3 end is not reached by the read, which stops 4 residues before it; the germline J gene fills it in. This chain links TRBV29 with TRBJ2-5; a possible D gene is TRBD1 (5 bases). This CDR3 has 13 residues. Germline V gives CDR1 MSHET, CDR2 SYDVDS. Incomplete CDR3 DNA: TGTGCTAGCAGTTTGCGACAGAAAGAC. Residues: CASSLRQKD. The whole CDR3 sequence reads CASSLRQKDTQYF.

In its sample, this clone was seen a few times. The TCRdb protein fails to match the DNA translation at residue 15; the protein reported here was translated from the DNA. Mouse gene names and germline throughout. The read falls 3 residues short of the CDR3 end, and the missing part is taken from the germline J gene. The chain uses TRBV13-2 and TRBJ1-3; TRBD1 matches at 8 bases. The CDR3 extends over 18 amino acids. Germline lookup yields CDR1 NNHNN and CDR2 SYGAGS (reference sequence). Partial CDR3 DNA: TGTGCCAGCGGGGAGGGGAACAGGGGGACCCATTCTGGAAATGCG. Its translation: CASGEGNRGTHSGNA. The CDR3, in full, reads CASGEGNRGTHSGNALYF.

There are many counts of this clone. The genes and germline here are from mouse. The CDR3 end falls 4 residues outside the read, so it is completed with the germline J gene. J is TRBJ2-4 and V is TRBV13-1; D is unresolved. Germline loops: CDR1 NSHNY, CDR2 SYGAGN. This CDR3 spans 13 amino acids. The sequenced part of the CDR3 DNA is TGTGCCAGCAGTGATATTTTGGAAAAC. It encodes CASSDILEN. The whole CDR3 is CASSDILENTLYF.

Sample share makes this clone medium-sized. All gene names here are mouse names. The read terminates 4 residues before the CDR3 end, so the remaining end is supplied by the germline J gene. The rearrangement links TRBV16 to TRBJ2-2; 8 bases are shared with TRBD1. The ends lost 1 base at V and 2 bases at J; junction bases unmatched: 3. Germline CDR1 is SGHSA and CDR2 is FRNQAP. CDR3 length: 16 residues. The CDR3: CASSLGSGGNTGQLYF. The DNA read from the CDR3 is TGTGCAAGCAGCTTAGGTTCAGGGGGCAACACCGGG.

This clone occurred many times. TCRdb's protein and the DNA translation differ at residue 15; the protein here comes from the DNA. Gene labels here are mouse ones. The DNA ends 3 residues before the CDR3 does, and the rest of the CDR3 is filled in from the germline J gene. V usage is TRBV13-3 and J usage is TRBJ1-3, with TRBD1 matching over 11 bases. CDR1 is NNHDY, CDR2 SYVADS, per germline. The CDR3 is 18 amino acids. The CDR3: CASGEGDRGTHSGNTLYF. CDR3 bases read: TGTGCCAGCGGTGAGGGGGACAGGGGGACCCATTCTGGAAATACG. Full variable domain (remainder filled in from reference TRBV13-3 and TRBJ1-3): EAAVTQSPRSKVAVTGGKVTLSCHQTNNHDYMYWYRQDTGHGLRLIHYSYVADSTEKGDIPDGYKASRPSQENFSLILELASLSQTAVYFCASGEGDRGTHSGNTLYFGEGSRLIVV.

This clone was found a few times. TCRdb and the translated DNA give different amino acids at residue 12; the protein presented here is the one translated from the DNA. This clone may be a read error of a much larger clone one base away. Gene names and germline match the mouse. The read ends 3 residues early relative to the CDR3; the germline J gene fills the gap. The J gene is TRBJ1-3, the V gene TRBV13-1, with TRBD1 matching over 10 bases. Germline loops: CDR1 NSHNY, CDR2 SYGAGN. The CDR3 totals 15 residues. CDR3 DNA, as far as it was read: TGTGCCAGCAGTCGGGACAGGGGAGAGAGGGGTACG. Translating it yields CASSRDRGERGT. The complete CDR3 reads CASSRDRGERGTLYF.

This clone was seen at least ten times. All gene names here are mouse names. The sequenced part of the CDR3 DNA is TGTGCAAGCAGCCCGGGACTGGGGGGGCGC. Translation: CASSPGLGGR. The whole CDR3 sequence reads CASSPGLGGRDYTF. This rearrangement joins TRBV16 to TRBJ1-2; weak D call: TRBD1 (6 bases). Sequencing ends 4 residues short of the CDR3 end; the germline J gene provides the rest. The CDR3 totals 14 residues. Germline V gene lookup returns CDR1 SGHSA and CDR2 FRNQAP.

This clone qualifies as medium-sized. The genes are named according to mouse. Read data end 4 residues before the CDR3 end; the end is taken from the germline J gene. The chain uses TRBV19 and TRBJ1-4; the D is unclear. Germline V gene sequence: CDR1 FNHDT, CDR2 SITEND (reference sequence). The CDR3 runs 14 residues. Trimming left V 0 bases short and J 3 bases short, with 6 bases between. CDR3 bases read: TGTGCCAGCAGTATAGGACTTCCCAACGAA. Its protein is CASSIGLPNE. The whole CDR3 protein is CASSIGLPNERLFF.

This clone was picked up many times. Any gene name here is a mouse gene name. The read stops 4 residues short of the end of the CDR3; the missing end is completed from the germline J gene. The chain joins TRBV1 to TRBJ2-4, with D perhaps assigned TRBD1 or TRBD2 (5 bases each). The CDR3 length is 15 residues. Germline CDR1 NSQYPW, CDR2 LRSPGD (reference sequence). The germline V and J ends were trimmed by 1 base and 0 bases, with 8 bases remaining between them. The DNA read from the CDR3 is TGCACCTGCAGTGCAGGGGGCGCGAGTCAAAAC. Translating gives CTCSAGGASQN. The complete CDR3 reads CTCSAGGASQNTLYF.

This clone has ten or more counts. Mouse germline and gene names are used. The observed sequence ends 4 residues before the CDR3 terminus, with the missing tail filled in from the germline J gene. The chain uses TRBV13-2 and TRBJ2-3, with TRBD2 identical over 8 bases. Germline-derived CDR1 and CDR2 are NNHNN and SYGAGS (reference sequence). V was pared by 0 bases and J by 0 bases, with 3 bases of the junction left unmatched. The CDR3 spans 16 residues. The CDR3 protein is CASGDDWGPSAETLYF. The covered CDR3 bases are TGTGCCAGCGGTGATGACTGGGGGCCTAGTGCAGAA.